Included here is one T cell receptor beta chain sequence, with context. The data were produced by immunoSEQ multiplex PCR, yet TCRdb's version contains in-frame clones alone and is incomplete. The table lists approximately 230,000 clones, about 90% of them singletons. The sample is drawn from a study of blood T cell repertoires in COVID-19. At the level of the study: PBMCs, B-cell-depleted T cells, or T cells provided the cDNA or gDNA that made up the material.

CDR3 length: 13 amino acids. Germline lookup yields CDR1 SGHTS and CDR2 YDEGEE. V lost 8 bases to trimming and J lost 0 bases; unmatched junction nucleotides: 3. This rearrangement joins TRBV5-8 to TRBJ2-7; TRBD2 matches 9 bases. Input material: peripheral blood. This clonotype was obtained from a man aged 18 to 30 with active or convalescent COVID-19. The CDR3 DNA follows: TGTGCCAGTAGGCGGGGGGGCTCCTACGAGCAGTACTTC. Translating it yields CASRRGGSYEQYF.